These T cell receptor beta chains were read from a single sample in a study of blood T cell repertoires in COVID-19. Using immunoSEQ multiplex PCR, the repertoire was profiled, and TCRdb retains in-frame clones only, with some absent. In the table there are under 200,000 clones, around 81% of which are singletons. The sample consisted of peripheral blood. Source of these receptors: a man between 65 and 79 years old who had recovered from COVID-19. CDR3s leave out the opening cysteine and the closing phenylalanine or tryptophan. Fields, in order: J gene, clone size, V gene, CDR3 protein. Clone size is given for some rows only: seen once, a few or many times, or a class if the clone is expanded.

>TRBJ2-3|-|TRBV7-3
ASSLTPAGTSVSDTQY
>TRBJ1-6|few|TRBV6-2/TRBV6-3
ASSRQGTDNSPLH
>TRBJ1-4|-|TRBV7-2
ASSLSEKLF
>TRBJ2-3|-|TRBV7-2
ASSLGGRAVDTQY
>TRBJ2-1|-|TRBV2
ASAGTSWTNEQF
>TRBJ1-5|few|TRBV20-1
SVVGLDQH
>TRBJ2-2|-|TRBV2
ASSLTGELF
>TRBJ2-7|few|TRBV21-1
ASSDVNQGDSYEQY
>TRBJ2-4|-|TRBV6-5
ASSSRLAATKNIQY
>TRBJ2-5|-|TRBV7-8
ASRRTGTAYQETQY
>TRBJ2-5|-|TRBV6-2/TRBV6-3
ASSHPSGRETQY
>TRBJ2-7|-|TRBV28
ASTPGSSYEQY
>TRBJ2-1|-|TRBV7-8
ASSLVDGLAGNEQF
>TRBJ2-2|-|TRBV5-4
ASSWGLAGGTGELF
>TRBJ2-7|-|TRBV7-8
ASSTPDRGPSYEQY
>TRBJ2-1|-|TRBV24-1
ATSEPDYTSSYNEQF
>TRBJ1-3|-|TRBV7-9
ASSPLGGQGIGNTIY
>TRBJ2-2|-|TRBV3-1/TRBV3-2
ASSQVKSTGELF
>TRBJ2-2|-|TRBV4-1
ASSQSTSGSLTGELF
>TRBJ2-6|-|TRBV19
ASSIVRSSGANVLT
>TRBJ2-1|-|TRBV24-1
ATQPGGNRGNEQF
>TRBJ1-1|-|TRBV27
ASSTIGTQNTEAF
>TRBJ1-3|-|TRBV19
ASRMDNSGNTIY
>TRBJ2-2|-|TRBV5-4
ASSLDPGRNTGELF